The entry that follows covers one TCR beta chain sequence. The data are from a study of patients and donors after allogeneic stem cell transplantation. Germline-derived CDR1 and CDR2 are LNHDA and SQIVND (reference sequence). V shed 3 bases and J 3 bases; nucleotides not matched to a gene: 3. This CDR3 region has 14 residues. Each CDR3 protein is one row after TCRdb ran MiXCR on the RT-PCR reads. Of 190,000 or so distinct CDR3 sequences in the sample, 35% to 50% were seen once. V and J are TRBV19 and TRBJ2-7, with 9 bases that match TRBD1. Sequenced input: blood, either unsorted or a sorted T cell fraction (not recorded which). This TCR was recovered from a human donor who was either an allogeneic HSCT recipient or a stem cell or donor lymphocyte infusion donor (not recorded which). It is not recorded whose cells these are; they may come from a transplant donor. In DNA, the CDR3 is TGTGCCAGTAGTATCCGGGACAGGGTCTACGAGCAGTACTTC. Protein: CASSIRDRVYEQYF.